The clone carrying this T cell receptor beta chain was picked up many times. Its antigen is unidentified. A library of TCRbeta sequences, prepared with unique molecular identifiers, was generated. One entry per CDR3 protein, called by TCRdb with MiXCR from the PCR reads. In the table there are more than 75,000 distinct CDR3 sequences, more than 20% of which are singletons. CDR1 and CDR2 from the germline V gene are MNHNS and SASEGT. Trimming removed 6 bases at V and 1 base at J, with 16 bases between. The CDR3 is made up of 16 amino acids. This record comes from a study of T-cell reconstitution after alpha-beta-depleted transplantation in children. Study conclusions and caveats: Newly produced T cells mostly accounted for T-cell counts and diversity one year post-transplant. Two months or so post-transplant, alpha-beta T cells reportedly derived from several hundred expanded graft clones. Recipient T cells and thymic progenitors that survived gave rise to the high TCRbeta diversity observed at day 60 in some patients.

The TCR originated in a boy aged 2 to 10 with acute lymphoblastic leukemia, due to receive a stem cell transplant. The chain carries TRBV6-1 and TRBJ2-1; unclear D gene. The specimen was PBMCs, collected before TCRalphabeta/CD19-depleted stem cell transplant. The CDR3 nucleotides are TGTGCCAGCAGCCCCCAGGTGCAGTCTTCCTACAATGAGCAGTTCTTC. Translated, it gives CASSPQVQSSYNEQFF.